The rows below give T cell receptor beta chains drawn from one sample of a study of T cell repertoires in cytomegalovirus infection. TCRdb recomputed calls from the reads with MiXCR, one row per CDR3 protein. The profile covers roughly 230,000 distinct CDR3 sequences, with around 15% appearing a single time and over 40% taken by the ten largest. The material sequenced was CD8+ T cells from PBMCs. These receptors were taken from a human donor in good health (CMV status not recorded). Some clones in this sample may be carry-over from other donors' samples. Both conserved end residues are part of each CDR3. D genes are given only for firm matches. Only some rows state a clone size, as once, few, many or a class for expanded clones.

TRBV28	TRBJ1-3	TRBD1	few	CASNPGTEGNTIYF	TGTGCCAGCAATCCGGGGACAGAGGGAAACACCATATATTTT
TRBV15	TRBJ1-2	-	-	CATSRDLQGGYGYTF	TGTGCCACCAGCAGAGATTTGCAGGGCGGCTATGGCTACACCTTC
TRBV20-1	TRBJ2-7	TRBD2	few	CSARDRSGGAYEQYF	TGCAGTGCTAGAGATAGAAGCGGGGGGGCCTACGAGCAGTACTTC
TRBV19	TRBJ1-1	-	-	CASNGPEAFF	TGTGCCAGTAATGGGCCTGAAGCTTTCTTT
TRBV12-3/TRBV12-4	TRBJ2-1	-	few	CASNMPGNSYNEQFF	TGTGCCAGCAACATGCCAGGCAACTCCTACAATGAGCAGTTCTTC
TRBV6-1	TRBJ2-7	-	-	CASTHGDEQYF	TGTGCCAGCACCCACGGGGACGAGCAGTACTTC
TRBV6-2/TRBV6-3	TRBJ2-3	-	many	CASSYVTPTDTQYF	TGTGCCAGCAGTTATGTGACTCCGACAGATACGCAGTATTTT
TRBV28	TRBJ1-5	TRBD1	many	CASSLSSRDRDVHNNQPQHF	TGTGCCAGCAGTTTATCGTCTCGGGACAGGGACGTTCATAACAATCAGCCCCAGCATTTT
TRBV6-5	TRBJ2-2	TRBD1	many	CASSYSGDSNTGELFF	TGTGCCAGCAGTTACTCGGGGGACAGCAACACCGGGGAGCTGTTTTTT
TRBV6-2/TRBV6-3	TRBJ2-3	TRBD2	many	CASSYLLLLAGTPTQTDTQYF	TGTGCCAGCAGTTACCTACTGCTTCTAGCGGGGACTCCTACTCAAACAGATACGCAGTATTTT
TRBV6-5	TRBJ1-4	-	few	CASSWTQEGRDEKLFF	TGTGCCAGCAGTTGGACCCAGGAGGGGCGAGATGAAAAACTGTTTTTT
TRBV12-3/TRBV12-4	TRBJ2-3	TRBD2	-	CASSFLGWTSETDTQYF	TGTGCCAGCAGTTTCCTGGGATGGACTAGCGAGACAGATACGCAGTATTTT
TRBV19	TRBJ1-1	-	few	CASSIVPGFMNTEAFF	TGTGCCAGTAGTATAGTTCCAGGATTCATGAACACTGAAGCTTTCTTT
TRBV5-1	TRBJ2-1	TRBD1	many	CASSDLPGQSKEQFF	TGCGCCAGCAGCGACCTACCGGGACAGTCTAAGGAGCAGTTCTTC
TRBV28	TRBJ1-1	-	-	CASRHDTNTEAFF	TGTGCCAGCAGACACGATACTAACACTGAAGCTTTCTTT
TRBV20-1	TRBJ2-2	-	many	CSARDLRGSGELFF	TGCAGTGCTAGAGATCTCCGGGGCTCCGGGGAGCTGTTTTTT
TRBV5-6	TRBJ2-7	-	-	CASSWYRDEQYF	TGTGCCAGCAGCTGGTATCGCGACGAGCAGTACTTC
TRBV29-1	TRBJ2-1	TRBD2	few	CSGRGTNYNEQFF	TGCAGCGGGCGGGGGACCAATTACAATGAGCAGTTCTTC
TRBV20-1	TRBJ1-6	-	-	CSAPWGNSPLHF	TGCAGTGCTCCTTGGGGCAATTCACCCCTCCACTTT
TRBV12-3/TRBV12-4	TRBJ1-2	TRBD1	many	CASSLGGASYGYTF	TGTGCCAGCAGCCTAGGGGGCGCGAGCTATGGCTACACCTTC
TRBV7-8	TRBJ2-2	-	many	CASIIGGTANTGELFF	TGTGCCAGCATCATTGGAGGGACAGCAAACACCGGGGAGCTGTTTTTT
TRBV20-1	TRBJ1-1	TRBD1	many	CSAGTGDTEAFF	TGCAGTGCTGGGACAGGGGACACTGAAGCTTTCTTT
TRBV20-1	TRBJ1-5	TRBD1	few	CSARVRGDQPQHF	TGCAGTGCTAGAGTCAGGGGGGATCAGCCCCAGCATTTT
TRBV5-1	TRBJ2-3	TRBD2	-	CASSPGLAGEINTDTQYF	TGCGCCAGCAGCCCGGGACTAGCGGGGGAGATAAACACAGATACGCAGTATTTT
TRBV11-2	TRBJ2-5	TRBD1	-	CASSLVGGQGQTQYF	TGTGCCAGCAGCTTAGTGGGGGGACAGGGACAGACCCAGTACTTC
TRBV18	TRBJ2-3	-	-	CASSLRTDTDTQYF	TGTGCCAGCTCACTTCGGACTGATACAGATACGCAGTATTTT
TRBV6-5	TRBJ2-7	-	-	CASTLWDGVSYEQYF	TGTGCCAGCACCCTATGGGACGGGGTCTCCTACGAGCAGTACTTC
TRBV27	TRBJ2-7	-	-	CASSLSGPNEQYF	TGTGCCAGCAGTTTATCAGGGCCCAACGAGCAGTACTTC
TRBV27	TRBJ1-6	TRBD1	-	CASSLWTGDSPLHF	TGTGCCAGCAGCCTCTGGACAGGGGACTCACCCCTCCACTTT
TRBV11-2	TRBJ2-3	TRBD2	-	CASSSETSIEDTQYF	TGTGCCAGCAGCTCCGAGACTAGCATAGAAGATACGCAGTATTTT
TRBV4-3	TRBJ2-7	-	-	CASSTTQGSYEQYF	TGCGCCAGCAGCACCACCCAGGGTTCCTACGAGCAGTACTTC
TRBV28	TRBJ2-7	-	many	CASTSLTEGPYEQYF	TGTGCCAGCACTTCCCTGACAGAGGGACCTTACGAGCAGTACTTC
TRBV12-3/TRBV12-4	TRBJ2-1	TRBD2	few	CASSLAGGLEQFF	TGTGCCAGCAGCCTAGCGGGGGGGCTTGAGCAGTTCTTC
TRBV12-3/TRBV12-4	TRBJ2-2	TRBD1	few	CASRPWDRGAGELFF	TGTGCCAGCAGACCATGGGACAGGGGCGCCGGGGAGCTGTTTTTT
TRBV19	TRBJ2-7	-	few	CASSRQVVASPEQYF	TGTGCCAGTAGTAGACAGGTCGTGGCTAGCCCTGAGCAGTACTTC
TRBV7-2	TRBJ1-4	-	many	CASSLRGGISNEKLFF	TGTGCCAGCAGCTTACGGGGGGGTATATCTAATGAAAAACTGTTTTTT
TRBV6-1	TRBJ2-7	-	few	CASSDLASNYEQYF	TGTGCCAGCAGTGACCTAGCCTCGAATTACGAGCAGTACTTC
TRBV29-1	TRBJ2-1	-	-	CSVESGGNEQLF	TGCAGCGTTGAGAGTGGAGGCAATGAGCAGCTCTTC
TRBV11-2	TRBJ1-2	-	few	CASSFSDRPNYGYTF	TGTGCCAGCAGCTTTTCGGACAGACCGAACTATGGCTACACCTTC
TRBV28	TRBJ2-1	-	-	CASSLRIWGHEQFF	TGTGCCAGCAGTTTACGGATTTGGGGGCATGAGCAGTTCTTC
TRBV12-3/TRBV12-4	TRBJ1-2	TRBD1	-	CASSDHRGISYGYTF	TGTGCCAGCAGCGATCACAGGGGGATTAGCTATGGCTACACCTTC
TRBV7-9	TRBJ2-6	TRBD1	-	CASSPGGRGANVLTF	TGTGCCAGCAGCCCAGGGGGCCGTGGGGCCAACGTCCTGACTTTC
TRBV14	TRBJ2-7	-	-	CASSHGVHEQYF	TGTGCCAGCAGCCACGGGGTCCACGAGCAGTACTTC
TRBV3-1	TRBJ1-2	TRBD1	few	CASSNNGGTGDGYTF	TGTGCCAGCAGCAACAATGGTGGGACAGGGGATGGCTACACCTTC
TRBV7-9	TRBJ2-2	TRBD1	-	CASSLRGRATGELFF	TGTGCCAGCAGCTTGAGGGGGCGCGCCACCGGGGAGCTGTTTTTT
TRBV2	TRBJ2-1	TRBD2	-	CASQPLAGGYNEQFF	TGTGCCAGTCAACCCCTAGCGGGGGGGTACAATGAGCAGTTCTTC
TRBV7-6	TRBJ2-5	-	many	CASSGTFTQETQYF	TGTGCCAGCAGCGGTACCTTTACCCAAGAGACCCAGTACTTC
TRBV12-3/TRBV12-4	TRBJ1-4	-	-	CASTDWGSGNEKLFF	TGTGCCAGCACCGATTGGGGGAGCGGTAATGAAAAACTGTTTTTT
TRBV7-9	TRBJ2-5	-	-	CASSLPRGQGPTQYF	TGTGCCAGCAGCTTACCTCGGGGGCAGGGCCCTACCCAGTACTTC
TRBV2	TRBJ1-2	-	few	CASSEAGAFSNYGYTF	TGTGCCAGCAGTGAGGCAGGGGCGTTTTCCAACTATGGCTACACCTTC